Below, 4 T cell receptor beta chains from the same sample are listed, as sequenced in a study of T cell changes during pregnancy in multiple sclerosis. The method was immunoSEQ multiplex PCR; TCRdb's version includes in-frame clones alone and lacks a portion of them. The table records roughly 38,000 clones, 88% of them present only once. Specimen: CD8+ T cells from peripheral blood mononuclear cells, collected in the third trimester of pregnancy. Receptors originate from a female donor with multiple sclerosis, enrolled in a pregnancy study.

The V gene is TRBV13, the J gene TRBJ2-5; TRBD1 matches at 9 bases. The ends lost 3 bases at V and 7 bases at J; junction bases unmatched: 9. This CDR3 spans 15 amino acids. The V gene's germline CDR1 is PRHDT and CDR2 FYEKMQ (reference sequence). The CDR3 region is CASSFETGGWGTQYF. Here the CDR3 DNA reads TGTGCCAGCAGCTTCGAGACAGGGGGATGGGGGACCCAGTACTTC.

This clone is a singleton in its sample. This chain joins TRBV6-4 and TRBJ2-6; 10 bases map to TRBD2. The CDR3 loop spans 17 amino acids. In germline, CDR1 is MRHNA, CDR2 SNTAGT. Trimming took 0 bases from V and 2 from J; bases not matched to a gene: 1. CDR3 in DNA: TGTGCCAGCAGTGACTCAGCGGGGGGGCCTGGGGCCAACGTCCTGACTTTC. It codes for CASSDSAGGPGANVLTF.

The rearrangement links TRBV27 to TRBJ2-7; weak D call: TRBD2 (5 bases). The CDR3 consists of 14 residues. Trimming pared 3 bases from V and 7 bases from J, leaving 16 bases between. Germline V CDR1 and CDR2: MNHEY, SMNVEV (reference sequence). The CDR3 DNA reads as TGTGCCAGCAGTTTCGAAGGGAGTCCGGGAGAGCAGTACTTC. It encodes CASSFEGSPGEQYF.

This clone appeared a few times. DNA for the CDR3: TGTGCCTGGAGTATAGCCAGAGGTGAAGCTTTCTTT. It is translated as CAWSIARGEAFF. The V gene is TRBV30, the J gene TRBJ1-1; D is undetermined. Germline V lookup: CDR1 GTSNPN, CDR2 SVGIG (reference sequence). Trimming left V 2 bases short and J 7 bases short, with 11 bases between. CDR3 length: 12 amino acids. The full variable domain, rest sourced from reference TRBV30 and TRBJ1-1, is SQTIHQWPATLVQPVGSPLSLECTVEGTSNPNLYWYRQAAGRGLQLLFYSVGIGQISSEVPQNLSASRPQDRQFILSSKKLLLSDSGFYLCAWSIARGEAFFGQGTRLTVV.